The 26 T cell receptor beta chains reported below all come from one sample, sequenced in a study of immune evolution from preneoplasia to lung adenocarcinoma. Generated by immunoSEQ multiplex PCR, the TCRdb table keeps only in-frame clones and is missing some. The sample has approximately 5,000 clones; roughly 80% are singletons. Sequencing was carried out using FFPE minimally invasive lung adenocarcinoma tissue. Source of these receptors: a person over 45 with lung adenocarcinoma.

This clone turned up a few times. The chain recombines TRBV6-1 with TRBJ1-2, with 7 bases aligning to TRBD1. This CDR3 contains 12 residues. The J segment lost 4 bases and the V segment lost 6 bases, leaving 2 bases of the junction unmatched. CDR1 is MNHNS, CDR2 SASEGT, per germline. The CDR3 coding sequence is TGTGCCAGCAGAAGACAGGGCTATGGCTACACCTTC. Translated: CASRRQGYGYTF.

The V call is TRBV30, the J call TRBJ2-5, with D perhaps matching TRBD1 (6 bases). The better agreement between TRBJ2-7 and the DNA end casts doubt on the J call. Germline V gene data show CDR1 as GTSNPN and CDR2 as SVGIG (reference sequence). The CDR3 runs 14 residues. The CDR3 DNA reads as TGTGCCTGGAGCAGGGGTGGGGTTTCCTACGAGCAGTACTTC. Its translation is CAWSRGGVSYEQYF.

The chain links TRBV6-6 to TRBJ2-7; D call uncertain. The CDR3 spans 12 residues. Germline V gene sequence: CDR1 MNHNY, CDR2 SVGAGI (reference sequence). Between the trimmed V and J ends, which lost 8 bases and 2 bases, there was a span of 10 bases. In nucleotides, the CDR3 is TGTGCCAGCGGGCCTGATCCCTACGAGCAGTACTTC. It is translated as CASGPDPYEQYF.

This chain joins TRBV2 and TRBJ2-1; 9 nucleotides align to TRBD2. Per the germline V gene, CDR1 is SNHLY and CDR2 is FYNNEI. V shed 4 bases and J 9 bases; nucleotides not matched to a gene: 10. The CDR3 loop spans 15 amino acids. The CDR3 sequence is CASSVGASGVLEQFF. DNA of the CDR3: TGTGCCAGCAGTGTAGGGGCTAGCGGGGTGCTTGAGCAGTTCTTC.

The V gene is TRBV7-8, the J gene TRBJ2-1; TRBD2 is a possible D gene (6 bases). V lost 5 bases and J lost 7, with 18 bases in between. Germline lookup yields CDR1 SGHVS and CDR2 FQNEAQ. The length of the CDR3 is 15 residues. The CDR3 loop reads CASSLIAVLKNEQFF. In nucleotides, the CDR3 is TGTGCCAGCAGCCTAATAGCGGTCCTCAAGAATGAGCAGTTCTTC.

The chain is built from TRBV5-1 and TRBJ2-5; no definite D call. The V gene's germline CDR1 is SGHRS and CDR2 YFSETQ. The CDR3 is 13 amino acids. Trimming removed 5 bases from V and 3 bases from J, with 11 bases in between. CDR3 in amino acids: CASRPAREETQYF. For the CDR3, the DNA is TGCGCCAGCAGACCCGCCCGGGAAGAGACCCAGTACTTC.

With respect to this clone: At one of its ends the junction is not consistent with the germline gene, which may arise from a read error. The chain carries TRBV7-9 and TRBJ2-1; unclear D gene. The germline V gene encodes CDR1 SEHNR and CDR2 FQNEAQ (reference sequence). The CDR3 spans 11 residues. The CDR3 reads CASSFGNEQFF. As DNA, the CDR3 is TGCGCCAGCAGCTTCGGCAATGAGCAGTTCTTC.

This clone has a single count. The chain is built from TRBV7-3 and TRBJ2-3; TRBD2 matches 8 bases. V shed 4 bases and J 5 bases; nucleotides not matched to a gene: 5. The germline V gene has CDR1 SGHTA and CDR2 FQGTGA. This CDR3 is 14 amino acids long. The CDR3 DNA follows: TGTGCCAGCAGCTCCGGACTAGCTTTAGATACGCAGTATTTT. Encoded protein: CASSSGLALDTQYF.

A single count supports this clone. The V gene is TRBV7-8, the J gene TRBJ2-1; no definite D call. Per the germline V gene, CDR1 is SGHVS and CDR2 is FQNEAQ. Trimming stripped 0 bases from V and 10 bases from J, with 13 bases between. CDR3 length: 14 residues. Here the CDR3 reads CASSLAESLVEQFF. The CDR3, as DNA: TGTGCCAGCAGCTTAGCGGAGTCCCTAGTGGAGCAGTTCTTC.

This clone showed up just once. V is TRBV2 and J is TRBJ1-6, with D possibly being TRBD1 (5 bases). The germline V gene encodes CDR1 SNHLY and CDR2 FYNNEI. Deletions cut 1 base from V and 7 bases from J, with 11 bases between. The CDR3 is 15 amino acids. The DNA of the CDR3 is TGTGCCAGCAGTGAAGGGGGCGCGGGGAATTCACCCCTCCACTTT. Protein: CASSEGGAGNSPLHF.

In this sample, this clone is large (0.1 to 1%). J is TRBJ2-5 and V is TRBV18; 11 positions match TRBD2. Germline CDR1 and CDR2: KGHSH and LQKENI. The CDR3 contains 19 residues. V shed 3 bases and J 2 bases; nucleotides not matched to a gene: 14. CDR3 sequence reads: CASSPKLAGEFWGQETQYF. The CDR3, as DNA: TGTGCCAGCTCACCGAAACTAGCGGGAGAGTTTTGGGGTCAAGAGACCCAGTACTTC.

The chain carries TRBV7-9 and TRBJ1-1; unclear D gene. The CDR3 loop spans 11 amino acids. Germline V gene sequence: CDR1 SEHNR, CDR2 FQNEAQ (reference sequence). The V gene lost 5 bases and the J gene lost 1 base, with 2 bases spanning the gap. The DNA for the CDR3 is TGTGCCAGCAGCGAGAACACTGAAGCTTTCTTT. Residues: CASSENTEAFF.

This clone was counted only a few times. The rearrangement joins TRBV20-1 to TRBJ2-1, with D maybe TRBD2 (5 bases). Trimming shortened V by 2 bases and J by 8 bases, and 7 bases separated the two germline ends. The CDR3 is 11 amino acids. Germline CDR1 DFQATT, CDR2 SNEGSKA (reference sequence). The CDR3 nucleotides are TGCAGTGCTAGACTAGCCGATGAGCAGTTCTTC. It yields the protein CSARLADEQFF.

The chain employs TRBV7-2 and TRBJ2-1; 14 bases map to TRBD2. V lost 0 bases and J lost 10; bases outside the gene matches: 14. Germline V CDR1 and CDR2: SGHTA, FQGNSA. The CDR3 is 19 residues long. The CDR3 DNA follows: TGTGCCAGCAGCTTAGCACCAGCCGGGACTAGCGGGAGCGGGGCGGAGCAGTTCTTC. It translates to CASSLAPAGTSGSGAEQFF.

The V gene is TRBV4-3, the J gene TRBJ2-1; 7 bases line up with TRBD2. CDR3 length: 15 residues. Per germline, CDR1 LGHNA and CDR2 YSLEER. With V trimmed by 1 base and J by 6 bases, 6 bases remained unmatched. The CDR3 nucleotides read TGCGCCAGCAGCCAAGGCGGCGGGGGAGGCAATGAGCAGTTCTTC. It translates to CASSQGGGGGNEQFF.

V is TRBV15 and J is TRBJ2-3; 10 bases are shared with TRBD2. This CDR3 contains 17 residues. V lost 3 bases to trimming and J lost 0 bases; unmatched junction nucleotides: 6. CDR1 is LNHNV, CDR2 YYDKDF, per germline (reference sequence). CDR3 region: CATSRGMTSGSTDTQYF. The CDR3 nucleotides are TGTGCCACCAGCAGGGGTATGACTAGCGGGAGCACAGATACGCAGTATTTT.

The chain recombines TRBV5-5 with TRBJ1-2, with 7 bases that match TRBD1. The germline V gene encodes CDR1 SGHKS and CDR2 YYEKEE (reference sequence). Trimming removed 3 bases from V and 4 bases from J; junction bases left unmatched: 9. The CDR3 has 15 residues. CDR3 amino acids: CASSSTQGVIYGYTF. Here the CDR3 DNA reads TGTGCCAGCAGCTCGACCCAGGGGGTAATCTATGGCTACACCTTC.

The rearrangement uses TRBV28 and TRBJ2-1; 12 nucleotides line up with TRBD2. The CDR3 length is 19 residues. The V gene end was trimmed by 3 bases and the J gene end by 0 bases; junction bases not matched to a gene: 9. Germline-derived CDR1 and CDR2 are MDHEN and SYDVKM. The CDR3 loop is CASSFGSTSGRSSYNEQFF. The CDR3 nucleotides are TGTGCCAGCAGTTTTGGCAGCACTAGCGGGAGGAGCTCCTACAATGAGCAGTTCTTC. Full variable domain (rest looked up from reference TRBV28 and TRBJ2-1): DVKVTQSSRYLVKRTGEKVFLECVQDMDHENMFWYRQDPGLGLRLIYFSYDVKMKEKGDIPEGYSVSREKKERFSLILESASTNQTSMYLCASSFGSTSGRSSYNEQFFGPGTRLTVL.

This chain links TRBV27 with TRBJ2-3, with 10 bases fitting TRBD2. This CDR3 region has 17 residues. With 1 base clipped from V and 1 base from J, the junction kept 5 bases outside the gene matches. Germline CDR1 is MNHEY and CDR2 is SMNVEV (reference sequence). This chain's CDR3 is CASSLFGGTSGTDTQYF. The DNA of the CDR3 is TGTGCCAGCAGTTTATTTGGGGGGACTAGCGGCACAGATACGCAGTATTTT.

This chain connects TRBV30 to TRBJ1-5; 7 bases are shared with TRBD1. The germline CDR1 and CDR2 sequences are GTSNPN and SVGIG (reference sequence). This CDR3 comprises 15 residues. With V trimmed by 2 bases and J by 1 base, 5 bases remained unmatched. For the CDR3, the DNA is TGTGCCTGGAGTAGGGCAGGGGGGAGCAATCAGCCCCAGCATTTT. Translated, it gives CAWSRAGGSNQPQHF.

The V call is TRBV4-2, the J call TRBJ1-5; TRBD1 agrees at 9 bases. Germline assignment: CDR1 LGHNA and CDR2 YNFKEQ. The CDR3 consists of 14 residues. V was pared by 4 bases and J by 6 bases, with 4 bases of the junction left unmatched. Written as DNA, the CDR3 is TGTGCCAGCAGCCGGGACAGGGCCGGTCAGCCCCAGCATTTT. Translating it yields CASSRDRAGQPQHF.

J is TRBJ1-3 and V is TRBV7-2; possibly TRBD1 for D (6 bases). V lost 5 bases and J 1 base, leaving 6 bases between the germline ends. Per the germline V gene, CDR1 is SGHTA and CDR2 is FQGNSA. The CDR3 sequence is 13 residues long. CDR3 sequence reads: CASSQGSGNTIYF. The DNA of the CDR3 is TGTGCCAGCAGCCAGGGGTCTGGAAACACCATATATTTT.

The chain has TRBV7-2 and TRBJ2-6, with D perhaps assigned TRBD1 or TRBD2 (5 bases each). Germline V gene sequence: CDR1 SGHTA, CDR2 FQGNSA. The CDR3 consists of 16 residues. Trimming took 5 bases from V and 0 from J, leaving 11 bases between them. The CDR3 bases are TGTGCCAGCAGCATTGGGGGTAGCTCTGGGGCCAACGTCCTGACTTTC. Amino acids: CASSIGGSSGANVLTF.

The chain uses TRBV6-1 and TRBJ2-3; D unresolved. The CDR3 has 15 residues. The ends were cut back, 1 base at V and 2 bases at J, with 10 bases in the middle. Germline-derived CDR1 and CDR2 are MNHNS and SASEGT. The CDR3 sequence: CASSEGPGPTDTQYF. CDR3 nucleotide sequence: TGTGCCAGCAGTGAAGGTCCCGGACCCACAGATACGCAGTATTTT.

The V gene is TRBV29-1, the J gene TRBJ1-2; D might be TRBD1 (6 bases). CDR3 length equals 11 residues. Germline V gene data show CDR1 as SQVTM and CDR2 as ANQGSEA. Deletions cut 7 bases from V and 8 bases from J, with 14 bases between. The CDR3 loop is CSADRSQGYTF. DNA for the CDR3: TGCAGCGCCGACAGGTCCCAGGGCTACACCTTC. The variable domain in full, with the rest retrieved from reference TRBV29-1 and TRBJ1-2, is SAVISQKPSRDICQRGTSLTIQCQVDSQVTMMFWYRQQPGQSLTLIATANQGSEATYESGFVIDKFPISRPNLTFSTLTVSNMSPEDSSIYLCSADRSQGYTFGSGTRLTVV.

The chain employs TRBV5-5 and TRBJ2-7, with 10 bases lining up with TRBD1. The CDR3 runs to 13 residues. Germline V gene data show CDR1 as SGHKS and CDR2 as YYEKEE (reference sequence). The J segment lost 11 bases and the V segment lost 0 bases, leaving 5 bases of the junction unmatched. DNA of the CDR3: TGTGCCAGCAGCTTGGCCGTGACAGGGGGCGAGTACTTC. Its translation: CASSLAVTGGEYF.